Below, 5 T cell receptor beta chains from the same sample are listed, as sequenced in a study of Graves' ophthalmopathy and Graves' hyperthyroidism. The sequenced template was RNA, covering the TCR beta CDR3 region. The workflow started with a first-round RT-PCR run with HTBI primers and then moved on to a second-round multiplex PCR. TCRdb re-derived calls from the multiplex PCR reads in MiXCR, one entry per CDR3 protein. The sample holds about 380,000 distinct CDR3 sequences, 15% seen once. The sequenced material came from peripheral blood. All receptors derive from a woman aged 18-29 years with stable Graves' hyperthyroidism.

This clonotype was seen ten or more times. V usage is TRBV29-1 and J usage is TRBJ1-2; possibly TRBD1 for D (5 bases). Between the trimmed V and J ends, which lost 4 bases and 2 bases, there was a span of 14 bases. Germline loops: CDR1 SQVTM, CDR2 ANQGSEA. CDR3 length equals 14 residues. The DNA for the CDR3 is TGCAGCGTTGGGGAGGTAGGGGCAAACTATGGCTACACCTTC. It encodes CSVGEVGANYGYTF.

This chain joins TRBV10-1 and TRBJ2-1, with D possibly being TRBD1 (6 bases). Germline CDR1 WNHNN, CDR2 SYGVQD (reference sequence). With 5 bases removed from V and 8 bases from J, the gap between germline ends came to 13 bases. The CDR3 sequence is 13 residues long. The CDR3 loop reads CASSTLQGDEQFF. CDR3 coding DNA: TGCGCCAGCAGTACACTACAGGGAGATGAGCAGTTCTTC.

This clonotype turned up a few times. The genes are TRBV20-1 and TRBJ2-5; D is perhaps TRBD1 (6 bases). Germline V gene sequence: CDR1 DFQATT, CDR2 SNEGSKA (reference sequence). V was trimmed by 3 bases and J by 4 bases, leaving 15 bases between them. The CDR3 is 14 amino acids. CDR3 loop: CSARRAGARETQYF. Here the CDR3 DNA reads TGCAGTGCTAGGAGGGCAGGGGCACGAGAGACCCAGTACTTC.

This clonotype was seen repeatedly, ten times or more. The rearrangement joins TRBV12-3 or TRBV12-4 to TRBJ2-7, with 8 bases matching TRBD1. CDR3 length: 15 residues. Germline trimming cut 5 bases from V and 2 bases from J; bases unmatched to any gene: 8. Here the CDR3 DNA reads TGTGCCAGCAGTCACAGGACAGGGCTTACCTACGAGCAGTACTTC. This translates into CASSHRTGLTYEQYF.

This clonotype turned up a few times. One junction end disagrees with the germline gene, perhaps due to a read error. The gene calls are TRBV12-3 or TRBV12-4 and TRBJ2-4; D is unresolved. The length of the CDR3 is 13 residues. CDR3 residues: CASSPFFSGIKYF. The CDR3 DNA sequence: TGTGCCAGCAGCCCCTTCTTTAGTGGCATTAAGTACTTC.